Below, 24 T cell receptor beta chains from the same sample are listed, as sequenced in a study of blood T cell repertoires in COVID-19. TCRdb keeps only in-frame clones here, not all; method: immunoSEQ multiplex PCR. In the table there are some 400,000 clones, around 87% of which are singletons. Sequencing was done on a sample of peripheral blood. The receptors here all came from a woman in her sixties with COVID-19, enrolled during active disease.

In its sample, this clone was seen a few times. J is TRBJ1-1 and V is TRBV18; the D gene is possibly TRBD1 (5 bases). The CDR3 covers 14 residues. Trimming removed 2 bases at V and 3 bases at J, with 10 bases between. Germline V gene lookup returns CDR1 KGHSH and CDR2 LQKENI. The CDR3: CASSPNRRDTEAFF. CDR3 coding DNA: TGTGCCAGCTCACCAAACAGGAGAGACACTGAAGCTTTCTTT.

The chain couples TRBV5-1 to TRBJ1-6, with 7 bases lining up with TRBD1. V lost 0 bases, J lost 8 bases, and 5 bases stayed unmatched. Germline loops: CDR1 SGHRS, CDR2 YFSETQ. CDR3 length: 15 amino acids. CDR3 residues: CASSLGPGQYSPLHF. The CDR3 DNA reads as TGCGCCAGCAGCTTGGGCCCGGGACAGTATTCACCCCTCCACTTT.

The chain joins TRBV9 to TRBJ2-1, with 7 bases lining up with TRBD2. The germline gives CDR1 SGDLS, CDR2 YYNGEE. Losses at the gene ends were 4 bases for V and 4 bases for J; bases not matched to a gene: 11. CDR3 size: 16 residues. Here the CDR3 DNA reads TGTGCCAGCAGCCCCCCTTCCAGCGGGGAATACAATGAGCAGTTCTTC. Translation gives CASSPPSSGEYNEQFF.

In the case of this clone: One junction end does not reproduce the germline sequence, and a read error may be involved. This chain uses TRBV6-5 with TRBJ2-7; TRBD1 matches 11 bases. The CDR3 extends over 13 amino acids. Germline CDR1 MNHEY, CDR2 SVGAGI. CDR3 region: CASSWDRGSFTIF. Written as DNA, the CDR3 is TGTGCCAGCAGTTGGGACAGGGGGAGTTTTACTATCTTC.

The chain employs TRBV18 and TRBJ1-3; D call uncertain. The ends were cut back, 5 bases at V and 4 bases at J, with 6 bases in the middle. Germline V gene sequence: CDR1 KGHSH, CDR2 LQKENI. The CDR3 has 12 residues. Here the CDR3 reads CASSVKGNTIYF. The CDR3 DNA sequence: TGTGCCAGCTCAGTAAAAGGAAACACCATATATTTT.

The V call is TRBV6-5, the J call TRBJ1-1, with TRBD1 matching over 8 bases. Germline-derived CDR1 and CDR2 are MNHEY and SVGAGI. V lost 5 bases to trimming and J lost 6 bases; unmatched junction nucleotides: 2. The length of the CDR3 is 12 residues. The CDR3 loop is CASSPRGPEAFF. The CDR3 DNA reads TGTGCCAGCAGTCCCAGGGGGCCTGAAGCTTTCTTT.

The chain uses TRBV13 and TRBJ2-5; TRBD2 might be the D (6 bases). CDR1 is PRHDT and CDR2 is FYEKMQ in the germline V gene (reference sequence). The CDR3 has 14 amino acids. Deletions cut 5 bases from V and 3 bases from J, with 13 bases between. The CDR3 region has the DNA TGTGCCAGCAGCAACCTCGGGGGTAAAGAGACCCAGTACTTC. As protein: CASSNLGGKETQYF.

This chain connects TRBV5-1 to TRBJ2-2, with D hard to call. This CDR3 is built from 15 residues. CDR1 is SGHRS, CDR2 YFSETQ, per germline. V lost 5 bases, J lost 2 bases, and 13 bases lay in between. The CDR3 sequence: CASSLGDVNTGELFF. CDR3 nucleotide sequence: TGCGCCAGCAGTTTAGGAGATGTAAACACCGGGGAGCTGTTTTTT. The full variable domain, completed using reference TRBV5-1 and TRBJ2-2, is KAGVTQTPRYLIKTRGQQVTLSCSPISGHRSVSWYQQTPGQGLQFLFEYFSETQRNKGNFPGRFSGRQFSNSRSEMNVSTLELGDSALYLCASSLGDVNTGELFFGEGSRLTVL.

The chain employs TRBV29-1 and TRBJ1-2; the match to TRBD1 covers 8 bases. CDR1 is SQVTM, CDR2 ANQGSEA, per germline. The CDR3 extends over 13 amino acids. Trimming at V came to 4 bases and at J to 4 bases, leaving 5 bases not matched to a gene. The CDR3 nucleotides read TGCAGCGTTGTCGGGACAGGCTTCTATGGCTACACCTTC. It is translated as CSVVGTGFYGYTF. Variable domain in full (rest from reference TRBV29-1 and TRBJ1-2): SAVISQKPSRDICQRGTSLTIQCQVDSQVTMMFWYRQQPGQSLTLIATANQGSEATYESGFVIDKFPISRPNLTFSTLTVSNMSPEDSSIYLCSVVGTGFYGYTFGSGTRLTVV.

This clone was recorded only once. The rearrangement links TRBV4-1 to TRBJ2-3, with 13 bases identical to TRBD2. The CDR3 has 16 residues. V lost 6 bases to trimming and J lost 6 bases; unmatched junction nucleotides: 9. CDR1 and CDR2 (germline): MGHRA, YSYEKL. CDR3 sequence: CASRRTSGGPADTQYF. CDR3 nucleotide sequence: TGCGCCAGCAGGCGGACTAGCGGGGGCCCTGCTGATACGCAGTATTTT.

The chain recombines TRBV28 with TRBJ1-2, with TRBD1 identical over 12 bases. The ends lost 10 bases at V and 2 bases at J; junction bases unmatched: 8. The CDR3 length is 15 residues. Germline CDR1 MDHEN, CDR2 SYDVKM. CDR3 loop: CATAGTGGPNYGYTF. The CDR3, as DNA: TGTGCCACCGCCGGGACAGGGGGCCCCAACTATGGCTACACCTTC.

In DNA, the CDR3 is TGCGCCAGCAGCTTGCAGGGGGCCACTGAAGCTTTCTTT. Amino acids: CASSLQGATEAFF. The chain is built from TRBV5-1 and TRBJ1-1, with 8 bases aligning to TRBD1. CDR3 size: 13 residues. Germline V gene data show CDR1 as SGHRS and CDR2 as YFSETQ. Germline trimming cut 1 base from V and 4 bases from J; bases unmatched to any gene: 0. The variable domain in full, completed from reference TRBV5-1 and TRBJ1-1, reads KAGVTQTPRYLIKTRGQQVTLSCSPISGHRSVSWYQQTPGQGLQFLFEYFSETQRNKGNFPGRFSGRQFSNSRSEMNVSTLELGDSALYLCASSLQGATEAFFGQGTRLTVV.

This clone showed up just once. The chain employs TRBV27 and TRBJ2-7; no definite D call. CDR1 and CDR2 (germline): MNHEY, SMNVEV (reference sequence). Trimming pared 4 bases from V and 6 bases from J, leaving 16 bases between. CDR3 size: 14 residues. In nucleotides, the CDR3 is TGTGCCAGCAGTTCGTTTAGCAACCCCAGCGAGCAGTACTTC. Its translation: CASSSFSNPSEQYF.

The chain links TRBV5-1 to TRBJ1-2, with 7 bases matching TRBD1. Trimming took 0 bases from V and 4 from J; bases not matched to a gene: 6. This CDR3 is 15 amino acids long. Germline V CDR1 and CDR2: SGHRS, YFSETQ. The DNA of the CDR3 is TGCGCCAGCAGCTTGGCCGGGACAGAACTCTATGGCTACACCTTC. It encodes CASSLAGTELYGYTF.

CDR3 in amino acids: CASSLSGGTDDTQYF. CDR3 nucleotide sequence: TGTGCCAGCAGCTTAAGCGGGGGAACCGACGATACGCAGTATTTT. The V and J genes are TRBV7-3 and TRBJ2-3; 7 bases map to TRBD2. Germline V gene data show CDR1 as SGHTA and CDR2 as FQGTGA. The CDR3 is 15 residues long. Germline trimming cut 1 base from V and 6 bases from J; bases unmatched to any gene: 7.

V gene TRBV11-2 combines with J gene TRBJ1-1, with D tentatively TRBD1 (5 bases). Trimming took 3 bases from V and 2 from J, leaving 19 bases between them. Germline lookup yields CDR1 SGHAT and CDR2 FQNNGV. The CDR3 totals 17 residues. Written as DNA, the CDR3 is TGTGCCAGCAGCTTTAGGCAGGGAAGAAAGGAAAACACTGAAGCTTTCTTT. Protein sequence: CASSFRQGRKENTEAFF.

This CDR3 reads CAERRDRPYYNEQFF. The DNA for the CDR3 is TGCGCCGAACGACGAGACAGGCCTTACTACAATGAGCAGTTCTTC. The rearrangement links TRBV10-1 to TRBJ2-1; TRBD1 is a possible D gene (6 bases). This CDR3 comprises 15 residues. V was shortened by 11 bases and J by 3 bases, with 20 bases between the two germline ends. From germline, CDR1 is WNHNN and CDR2 SYGVQD (reference sequence).

The chain carries TRBV20-1 and TRBJ2-1; weak D call: TRBD2 (7 bases). V dropped 3 bases and J dropped 8 bases, with 17 bases sitting between them. Germline V lookup: CDR1 DFQATT, CDR2 SNEGSKA (reference sequence). The CDR3 is 14 residues long. CDR3 coding DNA: TGCAGTGCTAGTGATCCGGGGGGCGGGGATGAGCAGTTCTTC. It codes for CSASDPGGGDEQFF.

This chain connects TRBV6-1 to TRBJ1-5; no reliable D call. The V and J ends lost 1 base and 7 bases respectively, with 14 bases between them. Per the germline V gene, CDR1 is MNHNS and CDR2 is SASEGT. CDR3 length equals 15 residues. The CDR3 spells CASSEGGVWGQPQHF. In DNA, the CDR3 is TGTGCCAGCAGTGAAGGCGGGGTGTGGGGACAGCCCCAGCATTTT.

This clone has just a few counts. CDR3 region: CASTRDREYEQYF. The CDR3 DNA is TGTGCCAGCACCCGGGACAGGGAATACGAGCAGTACTTC. This chain uses TRBV11-1 with TRBJ2-7; TRBD1 matches at 9 bases. The CDR3 has 13 residues. CDR1 is SGHAT and CDR2 is FQDESV in the germline V gene (reference sequence). Losses at the gene ends were 7 bases for V and 4 bases for J; bases not matched to a gene: 5. The full variable domain, with the rest looked up from reference TRBV11-1 and TRBJ2-7, is EAEVAQSPRYKITEKSQAVAFWCDPISGHATLYWYRQILGQGPELLVQFQDESVVDDSQLPKDRFSAERLKGVDSTLKIQPAELGDSAMYLCASTRDREYEQYFGPGTRLTVT.

The chain couples TRBV5-1 to TRBJ2-3, with TRBD2 matching 7 bases. This CDR3 contains 16 residues. Germline CDR1 SGHRS, CDR2 YFSETQ. V lost 1 base to trimming and J lost 3 bases; unmatched junction nucleotides: 8. The CDR3 sequence: CASSLWSGGATDTQYF. The CDR3 DNA is TGCGCCAGCAGCTTGTGGTCGGGGGGTGCGACAGATACGCAGTATTTT.

This rearrangement joins TRBV6-6 to TRBJ2-2; 12 bases agree with TRBD1. Germline V gene data show CDR1 as MNHNY and CDR2 as SVGAGI (reference sequence). V lost 5 bases and J lost 7; bases outside the gene matches: 11. CDR3 length equals 17 residues. CDR3 sequence: CASSPRGTGGNVGELFF. In DNA form, the CDR3 reads TGTGCCAGCAGTCCACGGGGGACAGGGGGCAATGTCGGGGAGCTGTTTTTT.

The chain joins TRBV19 to TRBJ1-1; 7 bases line up with TRBD1. This CDR3 comprises 14 residues. Germline V CDR1 and CDR2: LNHDA, SQIVND (reference sequence). J gave up 1 base and V 4 bases, and 3 bases lay outside the gene matches. CDR3 nucleotide sequence: TGTGCCAGTAGTACCCGGACAGGGAACACTGAAGCTTTCTTT. It yields the protein CASSTRTGNTEAFF.

This clone appeared a single time. The chain carries TRBV3-1 (or the pseudogene TRBV3-2) and TRBJ1-1; tentatively, D is TRBD1 (6 bases). CDR3 size: 18 residues. Trimming took off 0 bases at V and 6 bases at J, with 23 bases between the two ends. Germline V gene data show CDR1 as LGHDT and CDR2 as YNNKEL (reference sequence). CDR3: CASSQDGGGAAEGAEAFF. The CDR3 coding sequence is TGTGCCAGCAGCCAAGACGGCGGGGGGGCAGCTGAAGGTGCTGAAGCTTTCTTT.